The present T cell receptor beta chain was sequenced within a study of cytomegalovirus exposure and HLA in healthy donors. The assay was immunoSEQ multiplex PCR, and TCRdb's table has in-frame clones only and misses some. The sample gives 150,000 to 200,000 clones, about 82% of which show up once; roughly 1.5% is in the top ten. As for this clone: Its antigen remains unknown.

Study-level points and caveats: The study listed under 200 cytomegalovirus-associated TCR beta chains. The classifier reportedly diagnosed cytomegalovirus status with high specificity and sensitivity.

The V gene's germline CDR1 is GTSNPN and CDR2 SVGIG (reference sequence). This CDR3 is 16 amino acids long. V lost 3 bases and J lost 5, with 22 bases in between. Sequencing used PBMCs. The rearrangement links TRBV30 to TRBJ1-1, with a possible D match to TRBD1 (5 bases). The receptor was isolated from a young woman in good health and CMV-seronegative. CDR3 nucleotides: TGTGCCTGGAGCCCGATCGGATTTAGGACATTAACTGAAGCTTTCTTT. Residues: CAWSPIGFRTLTEAFF.